This is a list of T cell receptor beta chains from one sample in a study of monozygotic twins with inflammatory bowel disease. TCRdb re-called the 5' RACE reads; one entry per CDR3 protein, DNA not given. The sample data list 110,000 to 150,000 distinct CDR3 sequences. Material: blood. All receptors derive from a human donor with ulcerative colitis or Crohn's disease, or a healthy co-twin of an affected twin (not recorded which). Each CDR3 is given with its conserved first and last residue.

TRBV11-2	TRBJ2-3	15	CASSHSGTTTDTQYF
TRBV7-2	TRBJ2-1	16	CASSPWSSGRGGEQFF
TRBV7-8	TRBJ1-5	14	CASSLGDGDQPQHF
TRBV7-8	TRBJ2-1	14	CASSFYDRENEQFF
TRBV4-1	TRBJ2-6	17	CASSRGQAFSGANVLTF
TRBV20-1	TRBJ2-7	11	CSARAPYEQYF
TRBV20-1	TRBJ1-5	14	CSARGGQLVQPQHF
TRBV6-2/TRBV6-3	TRBJ1-1	12	CASTREGTEAFF
TRBV19	TRBJ2-7	16	CASSGRLAGDRNEQYF
TRBV27	TRBJ1-1	13	CASTQTGDTEAFF
TRBV5-1	TRBJ2-2	13	CASSLEAFGELFF
TRBV25-1	TRBJ1-2	13	CASSEGSFYGYTF
TRBV5-1	TRBJ2-2	16	CATNRGSGESTGELFF
TRBV28	TRBJ2-1	12	CASSTGLPSPHF
TRBV25-1	TRBJ2-7	14	CASSAGTGFNEQYF
TRBV2	TRBJ1-5	15	CASSYSVSGGQPQHF
TRBV28	TRBJ2-7	14	CASSPRTGTYEQYF
TRBV15	TRBJ2-7	13	CATSRDMAYEQYF
TRBV3-1	TRBJ2-7	14	CASSPTRFLDEQYF
TRBV15	TRBJ2-1	16	CATSRDRAGGRNEQFF
TRBV5-1	TRBJ1-1	13	CASSFQGMTEAFF
TRBV24-1	TRBJ2-3	16	CATSDPGQGRTDTQYF
TRBV30	TRBJ1-3	13	CAWSRSSGNTIYF
TRBV15	TRBJ1-2	15	CATSRDSAGMSGYTF
TRBV25-1	TRBJ2-1	14	CASSVRDSDNEQFF
TRBV12-3/TRBV12-4	TRBJ2-7	11	CASGSHYEQYF
TRBV7-8	TRBJ1-5	16	CASSQTGGVGNQPQHF
TRBV12-3/TRBV12-4	TRBJ1-5	13	CASSGGGGQPQHF
TRBV9	TRBJ2-3	16	CASSLTSGWSTDTQYF
TRBV29-1	TRBJ2-1	12	CSLNSLYNEQFF
TRBV5-1	TRBJ2-5	16	CASSFRSRGYQETQYF
TRBV30	TRBJ1-1	12	CACPNLNTEAFF
TRBV28	TRBJ2-7	12	CASRSSGYEQYF
TRBV7-9	TRBJ1-2	15	CASSHLGPTNYGYTF
TRBV14	TRBJ1-2	15	CASSPMGSLAHGYTF
TRBV6-2/TRBV6-3	TRBJ2-1	17	CASSYRPAWEGGDEQFF
TRBV5-1	TRBJ2-1	17	CASSLDSGTSGKNEQFF